This T cell receptor beta chain was recovered during a study of regulatory T cells in long-lasting Graves disease. The CDR3 extends over 15 amino acids. From germline, CDR1 is KGHDR and CDR2 SFDVKD. V gave up 2 bases and J gave up 9 bases; unmatched junction bases: 7. Construction of TCR beta libraries relied on iRepertoire HTBI primers and on Arm-PCR targeting CDR3 regions. TCRdb independently ran MiXCR on the multiplex PCR reads; one entry per CDR3 protein. This sample has approximately 400,000 distinct CDR3 sequences; 15% occur once, and the top ten carry about 8%. Time point here: newly diagnosed GD, antithyroid drugs for less than 3 months. RNA from PBMCs was the source of the TCR library. Separately, the same data were catalogued under a study of T cells in Graves' hyperthyroidism and ophthalmopathy.

The chain recombines TRBV24-1 with TRBJ2-1; the match to TRBD2 covers 9 bases. The receptor comes from a woman in her forties with Graves disease. Here the sequenced sample was peripheral blood mononuclear cells (PBMCs), taken at new diagnosis, from a patient treated with antithyroid drugs. CDR3 residues: CATSDSGGGAGEQFF. CDR3 bases: TGTGCCACCAGTGATTCCGGCGGGGGGGCCGGTGAGCAGTTCTTC.